This is a list of T cell receptor beta chains from one sample in a study of shared clonotypes between healthy human individuals. Assay used: immunoSEQ multiplex PCR; TCRdb lists only in-frame clones, some missing. The sample includes some 660,000 clones, around four fifths of them seen just once. Sequences were obtained from memory CD4+ T cells sorted from blood. These receptors all come from a woman in her thirties in good health. Each CDR3 is given with its conserved first and last residue. D genes are given only for firm matches. Some rows mark clone size as missing; the rest say once, few, many or name a class of expanded clone.

size: -; J: TRBJ2-7; V: TRBV6-5; D: TRBD2; DNA: TGTGCCAGCAGTTACAGTAGCGGGACCTACGAGCAGTACTTC; CDR3: CASSYSSGTYEQYF
size: -; J: TRBJ2-5; V: TRBV7-2; D: -; DNA: TGTGCCAGCAGCTACCAAGAGACCCAGTACTTC; CDR3: CASSYQETQYF
size: -; J: TRBJ1-2; V: TRBV30; D: -; DNA: TGTGCCTGGAGTGGCAATGGCTACACCTTC; CDR3: CAWSGNGYTF
size: few; J: TRBJ2-1; V: TRBV7-3; D: TRBD2; DNA: TGTGCCAGCAGCTTAGCGGGAGGGACCCCCTACAATGAGCAGTTCTTC; CDR3: CASSLAGGTPYNEQFF
size: once; J: TRBJ1-5; V: TRBV27; D: TRBD1; DNA: TGTGCCAGCAGTTTATCTTCCCGCGGACAGGGAGGTTGGAATCAGCCCCAGCATTTT; CDR3: CASSLSSRGQGGWNQPQHF
size: -; J: TRBJ2-2; V: TRBV19; D: TRBD2; DNA: TGTGCCAGTGGGGGTGCGGCGGGAGGACGCACCGGGGAGCTGTTTTTT; CDR3: CASGGAAGGRTGELFF
size: -; J: TRBJ1-1; V: TRBV10-1; D: -; DNA: TGCGCCAGCAGTGAGTCGAGAGGGGTCGGTGAAGCTTTCTTT; CDR3: CASSESRGVGEAFF
size: many; J: TRBJ1-2; V: TRBV7-9; D: -; DNA: TGTGCCAGCAGCTTAATAGGAGCCGGGATCCCTCTTAACTATGGCTACACCTTC; CDR3: CASSLIGAGIPLNYGYTF
size: -; J: TRBJ2-5; V: TRBV6-6; D: -; DNA: TGTGCCAGCAGGGAACACGAGACCCAGTACTTC; CDR3: CASREHETQYF
size: -; J: TRBJ1-1; V: TRBV28; D: -; DNA: TGTGCCAGCAGGACAACGGTTGAAGCTTTCTTT; CDR3: CASRTTVEAFF
size: -; J: TRBJ1-2; V: TRBV15; D: -; DNA: TGTGCCACACGAGGTACCGCGGGGACCTATGGCTACACCTTC; CDR3: CATRGTAGTYGYTF
size: -; J: TRBJ2-7; V: TRBV30; D: TRBD1; DNA: TGTGCCTGGAGTAGACCGGGACAGGGGGCATACGAGCAGTACTTC; CDR3: CAWSRPGQGAYEQYF
size: -; J: TRBJ2-7; V: TRBV27; D: TRBD2; DNA: TGTGCCAGCAACCCTAGCGGAGGGACCTACGAGCAGTACTTC; CDR3: CASNPSGGTYEQYF
size: once; J: TRBJ2-1; V: TRBV6-4; D: TRBD2; DNA: TGTGCCAGCAGCCCGAAACTAGCGTTTCCCTACAATGAGCAGTTCTTC; CDR3: CASSPKLAFPYNEQFF
size: -; J: TRBJ1-4; V: TRBV28; D: -; DNA: TGTGCCAGCAGGCCTCTTGGGCCCCGTAATGAAAAACTGTTTTTT; CDR3: CASRPLGPRNEKLFF
size: -; J: TRBJ1-4; V: TRBV18; D: TRBD1; DNA: TGTGCCAGCTCACCGGGACAGGGGGCGGAAAAACTGTTTTTT; CDR3: CASSPGQGAEKLFF
size: -; J: TRBJ2-1; V: TRBV2; D: TRBD2; DNA: TGTGCCAGCAGTGGGACTAGCGGGAGTTGGAATGAGCAGTTCTTC; CDR3: CASSGTSGSWNEQFF
size: -; J: TRBJ2-7; V: TRBV27; D: TRBD2; DNA: TGTGCCAGCAGTTTAGCGGGAGGCCCCTACGAGCAGTACTTC; CDR3: CASSLAGGPYEQYF
size: -; J: TRBJ1-1; V: TRBV6-5; D: -; DNA: TGTGCCAGCAGCGCACTAGAGGGGAGAACTGAAGCTTTCTTT; CDR3: CASSALEGRTEAFF
size: -; J: TRBJ2-2; V: TRBV5-1; D: -; DNA: TGCGCCAGCAGCGCCGCGGACACCGGGGAGCTGTTTTTT; CDR3: CASSAADTGELFF
size: once; J: TRBJ1-2; V: TRBV29-1; D: -; DNA: TGCAGCGTCTCGAACGCCCGTGGCTACACCTTC; CDR3: CSVSNARGYTF
size: once; J: TRBJ2-1; V: TRBV28; D: -; DNA: TGTGCCAGCAGTTTCCCCCTTGGGAGGGAGGGGGGAAATGAGCAGTTCTTC; CDR3: CASSFPLGREGGNEQFF
size: -; J: TRBJ2-3; V: TRBV27; D: TRBD2; DNA: TGTGCCAGCAATCCCGGAGCTAGCGGGAGCACAGATACGCAGTATTTT; CDR3: CASNPGASGSTDTQYF
size: -; J: TRBJ2-3; V: TRBV28; D: TRBD1; DNA: TGTGCCAGCAGTGTGGGCAGGGGGTTAGATACGCAGTATTTT; CDR3: CASSVGRGLDTQYF
size: -; J: TRBJ2-1; V: TRBV7-2; D: -; DNA: TGTGCCAGCAGCCCAGCCCGGGACTCTGCTAATGAGCAGTTCTTC; CDR3: CASSPARDSANEQFF
size: -; J: TRBJ2-7; V: TRBV7-9; D: TRBD2; DNA: TGTGCCAGCAGCTTAGACCCGCTAGCGGTGCAGTACTTC; CDR3: CASSLDPLAVQYF
size: -; J: TRBJ1-1; V: TRBV28; D: -; DNA: TGTGCCAGCAGTTGGGGGCGGGCTGAAGCTTTCTTT; CDR3: CASSWGRAEAFF
size: -; J: TRBJ1-2; V: TRBV6-5; D: -; DNA: TGTGCCAGCAGTTCAAATAGTAACCGCCTGAGCTACACCTTC; CDR3: CASSSNSNRLSYTF
size: -; J: TRBJ2-3; V: TRBV4-1; D: TRBD2; DNA: TGCGCCAGCAGCCAAGCCCGAGCGGGAGGGCCCCCAGATACGCAGTATTTT; CDR3: CASSQARAGGPPDTQYF
size: -; J: TRBJ2-1; V: TRBV5-6; D: TRBD2; DNA: TGTGCCAGCAGCTTGGCTCTAGCGGTCTACAATGAGCAGTTCTTC; CDR3: CASSLALAVYNEQFF
size: -; J: TRBJ1-1; V: TRBV18; D: TRBD1; DNA: TGTGCCAGCTCACCCAGGACAGGCCCGAACACTGAAGCTTTCTTT; CDR3: CASSPRTGPNTEAFF
size: -; J: TRBJ1-5; V: TRBV6-5; D: TRBD1; DNA: TGTGCCAGCAGCTTGGGACAGGGGGGGAATCAGCCCCAGCATTTT; CDR3: CASSLGQGGNQPQHF
size: -; J: TRBJ2-1; V: TRBV25-1; D: TRBD2; DNA: TGTGCCAGCAGTGACATAACCGGGACTAGAAGAAATGAGCAGTTCTTC; CDR3: CASSDITGTRRNEQFF
size: -; J: TRBJ1-1; V: TRBV7-2; D: -; DNA: TGTGCCAGCAGCTCAGGTGGGGTTCAGGCGGTGCACACTGAAGCTTTCTTT; CDR3: CASSSGGVQAVHTEAFF
size: few; J: TRBJ2-1; V: TRBV5-1; D: TRBD2; DNA: TGCGCCAGCCATACGCCTAGCGGCTACAATGAGCAGTTCTTC; CDR3: CASHTPSGYNEQFF
size: -; J: TRBJ2-1; V: TRBV19; D: TRBD2; DNA: TGTGCCAGTAGTCCAACCGGGACTAGCGGGAGAAATGAGCAGTTCTTC; CDR3: CASSPTGTSGRNEQFF
size: -; J: TRBJ1-2; V: TRBV30; D: -; DNA: TGTGCCTGGAGTTTCTCCCGGACGGGTGGCTACACCTTC; CDR3: CAWSFSRTGGYTF
size: -; J: TRBJ2-3; V: TRBV4-1; D: -; DNA: TGCGCCAGCAGCCAAGATATCCCGGGTACGCAGTATTTT; CDR3: CASSQDIPGTQYF
size: -; J: TRBJ2-2; V: TRBV29-1; D: TRBD1; DNA: TGCAGCGTTGACACAGGGGCGGGCACCGGGGAGCTGTTTTTT; CDR3: CSVDTGAGTGELFF
size: -; J: TRBJ2-5; V: TRBV18; D: -; DNA: TGTGCCAGCTCTCCGGGGCAGGGGGAGACCCAGTACTTC; CDR3: CASSPGQGETQYF
size: -; J: TRBJ1-1; V: TRBV10-3; D: -; DNA: TGTGCCATCAGTGACGCTTGGCAGGGGACGAACACTGAAGCTTTCTTT; CDR3: CAISDAWQGTNTEAFF
size: -; J: TRBJ2-2; V: TRBV7-7; D: -; DNA: TGTGCCAGCAGCTTACTTTCCGGGGAGCTGTTTTTT; CDR3: CASSLLSGELFF
size: few; J: TRBJ2-1; V: TRBV5-1; D: TRBD2; DNA: TGCGCCAGCAGCTTGGAACTAGCGGGAGTCAATGAGCAGTTCTTC; CDR3: CASSLELAGVNEQFF
size: -; J: TRBJ2-7; V: TRBV28; D: -; DNA: TGTGCCAGCAGGACCGCCGGGGGTTACGAGCAGTACTTC; CDR3: CASRTAGGYEQYF
size: -; J: TRBJ2-4; V: TRBV19; D: TRBD1; DNA: TGTGCCAGTGGAAGACCAGGGGGAAGGGGAAACATTCAGTACTTC; CDR3: CASGRPGGRGNIQYF
size: -; J: TRBJ1-2; V: TRBV29-1; D: -; DNA: TGCAGCGTACGGACGAGTACGCTAGGCTACACCTTC; CDR3: CSVRTSTLGYTF
size: few; J: TRBJ2-1; V: TRBV19; D: TRBD2; DNA: TGTGCCAGCAGGGCTAGCGGGAATGGGTGGAGCAATGAGCAGTTCTTC; CDR3: CASRASGNGWSNEQFF
size: -; J: TRBJ1-1; V: TRBV14; D: -; DNA: TGTGCCAGCAGTTTTGAGGGGATGAACACTGAAGCTTTCTTT; CDR3: CASSFEGMNTEAFF
size: -; J: TRBJ2-5; V: TRBV5-6; D: -; DNA: TGTGCCAGCAGTCGGACGGACACATTAGAGACCCAGTACTTC; CDR3: CASSRTDTLETQYF
size: -; J: TRBJ1-4; V: TRBV5-1; D: -; DNA: TGCGCCAGCAGCTTGGGGACTCAGACAGGTTCTAATGAAAAACTGTTTTTT; CDR3: CASSLGTQTGSNEKLFF
size: -; J: TRBJ2-7; V: TRBV6-5; D: TRBD1; DNA: TGTGCCAGCAGCCCCCGGGACAGGGCCTACGAGCAGTACTTC; CDR3: CASSPRDRAYEQYF
size: once; J: TRBJ2-5; V: TRBV28; D: -; DNA: TGTGCCAGCAGTCCCTGGCAGGCCCCGCATGGGACCCAGTACTTC; CDR3: CASSPWQAPHGTQYF
size: -; J: TRBJ2-3; V: TRBV5-1; D: -; DNA: TGCGCCAGCAAAGAGCCCGAGAGCACAGATACGCAGTATTTT; CDR3: CASKEPESTDTQYF
size: -; J: TRBJ2-5; V: TRBV27; D: -; DNA: TGTGCCAGCAGTCAACCAGGGAAACTGTACTTC; CDR3: CASSQPGKLYF
size: -; J: TRBJ2-2; V: TRBV5-1; D: TRBD2; DNA: TGCGCCAGCAGCTCCTTCCCGGGACTAGCGAGCACCGGGGAGCTGTTTTTT; CDR3: CASSSFPGLASTGELFF
size: -; J: TRBJ2-5; V: TRBV30; D: TRBD1; DNA: TGTGCCTGGAGACATCTTCGACAGGGTAAAGAGACCCAGTACTTC; CDR3: CAWRHLRQGKETQYF
size: -; J: TRBJ1-5; V: TRBV6-5; D: TRBD1; DNA: TGTGCCAGCAGTGGGGGACAGCCCTTCAATCAGCCCCAGCATTTT; CDR3: CASSGGQPFNQPQHF
size: once; J: TRBJ1-2; V: TRBV27; D: -; DNA: TGTGCCCCGCGGGGCTACACCTTC; CDR3: CAPRGYTF
size: -; J: TRBJ1-6; V: TRBV2; D: TRBD1; DNA: TGTGCCAGCACCAGGACAGGGAATTGGAATTCACCCCTCCACTTT; CDR3: CASTRTGNWNSPLHF
size: -; J: TRBJ1-4; V: TRBV5-6; D: -; DNA: TGTGCCAGCAGCTCCCCCCGGGGTAAACTGTTTTTT; CDR3: CASSSPRGKLFF